This T cell receptor beta chain was observed in a study of T cells in Graves' hyperthyroidism and ophthalmopathy (dated by TCRdb to between 2018 and 2021). Regarding the research as a whole: Peripheral blood samples were taken at the time of initial diagnosis, prior to any treatment. A discovery cohort of about a hundred patients, roughly 40 with Graves' ophthalmopathy and roughly 59 with stable Graves' hyperthyroidism, was used to find distinguishing TCR V-J signatures. According to the paper, TCR Vbeta CDR3 sequencing was carried out on over 130 peripheral blood samples, which came from over 40 ophthalmopathy, fewer than 80 hyperthyroidism and some 17 progressor patients. In addition, the study compared T-cell repertoires in thyroid tissue and in blood from six Graves' hyperthyroidism patients. Following sampling, methimazole starting at 30 mg daily was given to hyperthyroidism patients, and high-dose intravenous methylprednisolone was given to ophthalmopathy patients. Prospective prediction of ophthalmopathy was tested in an independent validation cohort consisting of 18 to 20 hyperthyroidism patients and 17 patients who later progressed to ophthalmopathy. The 75 to 100 discovery patients were randomly split 7:3 into training and test sets. Summary of the overall study and its limitations: In validation, progression to ophthalmopathy was predicted by the model with more than 65% sensitivity and just over 72% specificity, a median of about 6 months before onset. Most expanded thyroid clonotypes (frequency above 0.001) were also detected in blood, a finding suggesting that blood repertoires may reflect thyroid immune responses. Ophthalmopathy was separated from stable hyperthyroidism by a 13 V-J signature model, with approximately 89% sensitivity and roughly 84% specificity obtained in cross-validation and 80%/75% obtained in testing. Sample size was not statistically predetermined, and investigators were not blinded to group allocation.

A patient counted as having stable Graves' hyperthyroidism if no progression to ophthalmopathy occurred over 18 months of follow-up. Hyperthyroidism patients were newly diagnosed, had a disease duration of under 2 months, and were aged 18 to 65 years. Any patient with an uncontrolled infection, another autoimmune disease, pregnancy or lactation was excluded. Diagnoses were based on clinical symptoms, serum thyroxine and TRAb, thyroid ultrasound and orbital computed tomography. PBMCs were isolated from 10 ml of fresh peripheral blood by Ficoll-Paque density gradient centrifugation. Trizol reagent was used to extract total RNA, and RNA quality was then checked on an Agilent 2100 Bioanalyzer. This clonotype was observed at least ten times. The antigen it binds to is not known. No base-level quality is on record; no much larger clone is a single base apart. Amplification of TCR beta CDR3 regions was carried out from RNA transcripts. The first round of RT-PCR for the TCR CDR3 was performed with the HTBI primer set and the Qiagen OneStep RT-PCR kit. The libraries were constructed in a second round of multiplex PCR and then size-selected and purified. Paired-end sequencing of the libraries was performed with 100 bp reads on an Illumina HiSeq2000. The paper's processing steps were these. SOAPnuke was used to process the raw data, with reads discarded if the reads contained adapters or uncalled bases, had a mean Phred below 15, or lacked an exact constant-primer or identifier match. COPE v1.2.5 was used to merge high-quality paired reads, and clonotypes were defined as unique nucleotide sequences. MiTCR v1.1 was used to align the clonotypes against IMGT TRBV, TRBD and TRBJ reference segments. The analysis included only V-J combinations with a frequency above 0.0001, which together covered over 98% of the repertoires. A TCS score was defined as the ratio of F50 (clonal expansion) to E x V (chaos), with BLOSUM62-based TCRdist applied between CDR3 peptides within each V-J. Welch's t-statistics and random forest reduced approximately 520 V-J features to 10 to 15, which were used in a naive Bayes classifier (R e1071). TCRdb's own reprocessing of the public reads used fastp at Q25 and MiXCR and kept productive beta chains. Entries that share a CDR3 protein sequence are merged under the most common genes and DNA. V and J calls and clone size were set by TCRdb, not the authors. The sample table contains fewer than 900,000 distinct CDR3 sequences; only one count was recorded for about 15% of them. The biggest ten clones account for around 8.1% of the sample.

Reading from cysteine to phenylalanine, the CDR3 counts 14 amino acids. Only the CDR3 part of the read is kept: 42 bases, read in frame from the first base. Trimming costs V 5 bases and J 3 bases, and their ends lie 12 bases apart. The chain joins TRBV12-3 or TRBV12-4 to TRBJ2-3; a tentative D call is TRBD2 (5 bases match). The receptor comes from a man between 18 and 29 years old with Graves' hyperthyroidism. The sequenced material came from blood. The sequence in DNA is TGTGCCAGCAGTGCTAGCCGTCCAACAGATACGCAGTATTTT. Translated, it reads CASSASRPTDTQYF.